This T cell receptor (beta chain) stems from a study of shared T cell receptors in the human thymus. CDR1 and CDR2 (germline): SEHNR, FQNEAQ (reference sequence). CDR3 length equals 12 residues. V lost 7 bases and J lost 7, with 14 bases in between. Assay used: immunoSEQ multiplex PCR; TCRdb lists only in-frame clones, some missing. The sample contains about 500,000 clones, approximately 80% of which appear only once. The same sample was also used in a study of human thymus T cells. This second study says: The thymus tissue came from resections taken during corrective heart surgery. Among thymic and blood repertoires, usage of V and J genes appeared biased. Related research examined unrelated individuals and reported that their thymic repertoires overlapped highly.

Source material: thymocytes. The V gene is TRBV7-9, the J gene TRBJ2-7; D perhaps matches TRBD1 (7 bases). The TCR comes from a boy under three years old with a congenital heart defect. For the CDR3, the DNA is TGTGCCAGCACCTCAGGGGGGCAGGAGCAGTACTTC. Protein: CASTSGGQEQYF.